Sequencing of this T cell receptor beta chain was carried out in a study of blood T cell repertoires in COVID-19 (dated by TCRdb to the early 2020s). Some background on the complete study: Samples covering the acute and convalescent phases of COVID-19 were provided by collaborators in the United States, Italy and Spain. The prospective study material was composed of cDNA or gDNA derived from T cells, B-cell-depleted T cells, or PBMCs. Deeply sampled blood TCRbeta repertoires from subjects exposed to, actively infected with, or recovered from COVID-19 were included in the dataset. The repertoires were released in a freely available public database meant as a resource for research on the immune response to SARS-CoV-2. Samples were obtained from the ongoing ImmuneRACE study (first 160 participants) and from over 1,000 subjects provided by 6 global collaborators. A de-identified subject ID, COVID-19 status, age in years and sex were almost always included in the sample metadata. Where available, HLA class I and class II types were obtained from metadata supplied by the sample provider rather than from assay-based typing. The paper's findings and limits, for the study overall: The quantity of clinical and demographic metadata differed by source and by participant and was supplied without curation.

In the prospective study, participants were 18 to 89 years old, resided in approximately 22 geographic areas of the United States, and were enrolled through a virtual design. In the prospective study, cohorts were assigned on the basis of participant-reported clinical history obtained from a screening survey and a study questionnaire. ImmuneRACE Cohort 3 recovered participants were defined by two consecutive negative NP/OP PCR tests, healthcare professional clearance, or symptom resolution. In the prospective study, mobile phlebotomists collected whole blood, serum and a nasopharyngeal or oropharyngeal swab from each participant. Over a roughly 2-month period, participants in the prospective study had the option of providing additional blood draws and questionnaires. Blood samples from the prospective study were shipped frozen or at room temperature prior to DNA extraction. TCRbeta CDR3 regions were amplified from genomic DNA by means of the immunoSEQ Assay, a bias-controlled multiplex PCR. On the authors' methods: Nucleated cell counts per sample were estimated from amplification of reference gene primers within the assay. To quantify the absolute abundance of each unique TCRbeta CDR3 rearrangement, sequence reads were collapsed and filtered. Productive Simpson clonality was computed per sample as the square root of Simpson's diversity index over productive rearrangements. Not all clones reach the TCRdb copy of this immuneACCESS table, which keeps in-frame sequences only. Checked studies attribute under half of the gap to unresolved V genes and leave the rest unexplained. Clone size and V and J calls were adopted from that table, with D and trimming inferred from the DNA. The sample table lists around 260,000 clones, 80% to 90% of them with a count of one. The ten largest clones represent approximately 4% of the sample.

Comments on this clone: Its antigen remains unidentified. No base qualities exist here, and no much larger clone lies one base off it.

From its cysteine to its phenylalanine, the CDR3 spans 17 amino acids. The kept DNA is CDR3 alone, 51 bases in frame from the first base. CDR1 and CDR2 are drawn from the germline V gene: SGDLS, YYNGEE. V is trimmed back by 3 bases and J by 1 base, and the junction contains 7 bases that no gene match accounts for. This clonotype was obtained from a woman aged 25-40 years who had recovered from COVID-19. The chain employs TRBV9 and TRBJ2-6; the junction holds 7 bases that match TRBD1. The sequenced sample consisted of PBMCs or T cells enriched from blood (not recorded which). The CDR3 corresponds to CASSALTGWSGANVLTF. The DNA reads TGTGCCAGCAGCGCACTGACAGGGTGGTCTGGGGCCAACGTCCTGACTTTC.